The 15 T cell receptor beta chains listed next were all sequenced from one sample in a study of T cells in Graves' hyperthyroidism and ophthalmopathy (dated by TCRdb to the late 2010s). Libraries were prepared through multiplex PCR. The sequencer listed for this sample is Illumina HiSeq 2000. The TCR beta CDR3 regions were amplified from RNA transcripts. The first round of RT-PCR for the TCR CDR3 was performed with the HTBI primer set and the Qiagen OneStep RT-PCR kit. TCRdb redid the processing of the public reads, applying fastp at Q25 and MiXCR, and retained in-frame beta chains. When rows share a CDR3 protein, they turn into one entry using the most common DNA and genes. The sample table contains just under 750,000 distinct CDR3 sequences; only one count was recorded for 35% of them. The ten largest clonotypes hold 30% to 40% of the sample. Sequenced material: blood. The receptors were gathered from a woman aged 40-49 years with Graves' hyperthyroidism.

Many counts were recorded for this clonotype. The rearrangement uses TRBV11-2 and TRBJ1-1; unclear D gene. CDR1 and CDR2 from the germline V gene are SGHAT and FQNNGV. The V gene lost 6 bases and the J gene lost 1 base, with 9 bases spanning the gap. The CDR3 covers 13 residues. The chain's CDR3 is CASRRRQNTEAFF. Here the CDR3 DNA reads TGTGCCAGCAGACGACGGCAGAACACTGAAGCTTTCTTT.

In its sample, this clonotype was seen many times. This chain connects TRBV20-1 to TRBJ1-1; 9 bases line up with TRBD1. V shed 3 bases, J shed 8 bases, and the junction held 4 bases outside the gene matches. Germline assignment: CDR1 DFQATT and CDR2 SNEGSKA (reference sequence). The CDR3 runs 12 residues. As DNA, the CDR3 is TGCAGTGCTAGGGGGGACAGGGTGGAAGCTTTCTTT. It codes for CSARGDRVEAFF.

V is TRBV10-3 and J is TRBJ2-7; perhaps D is TRBD1 or TRBD2 (6 bases each). Trimming left V 10 bases short and J 4 bases short, with 20 bases between. Germline loops: CDR1 ENHRY, CDR2 SYGVKD. The CDR3 loop spans 14 amino acids. The CDR3 spells CASLDAGAGYEQYF. The CDR3 nucleotides are TGTGCCAGCTTAGATGCAGGGGCGGGATACGAGCAGTACTTC.

The gene calls are TRBV29-1 and TRBJ1-1; D is undetermined. The CDR3 loop spans 13 amino acids. The germline V gene encodes CDR1 SQVTM and CDR2 ANQGSEA. V lost 6 bases to trimming and J lost 0 bases, with 11 bases between them. The CDR3: CSVRTAMNTEAFF. CDR3 DNA: TGCAGCGTCCGGACGGCCATGAACACTGAAGCTTTCTTT.

V usage is TRBV12-3 or TRBV12-4 and J usage is TRBJ2-7; D call uncertain. V was pared by 1 base and J by 4 bases, with 5 bases between. The CDR3 is made up of 12 amino acids. The CDR3 spells CASSLEDYEQYF. The DNA for the CDR3 is TGTGCCAGCAGTTTAGAAGATTACGAGCAGTACTTC.

About this clonotype: A read error may produce the germline difference seen at one junction end. The chain is built from TRBV10-3 and TRBJ1-5, with 9 nucleotides matching TRBD1. The CDR3 has 16 amino acids. Germline V CDR1 and CDR2: ENHRY, SYGVKD. The CDR3 sequence is CASSEWRDREGQPQHF. The CDR3 nucleotides read TGTGCCAGCAGTGAATGGAGGGACAGGGAGGGCCAGCCCCAGCATTTT.

This clonotype has just a few counts. The chain uses TRBV7-8 and TRBJ1-4, with a possible D match to TRBD1 (5 bases). There are 16 residues in the CDR3. The germline V gene encodes CDR1 SGHVS and CDR2 FQNEAQ. V shed 0 bases and J shed 7 bases, with 15 bases lying between them. CDR3 region: CASSLARARVSEKLFF. CDR3 DNA sequence: TGTGCCAGCAGCTTAGCTCGGGCCAGGGTTAGTGAAAAACTGTTTTTT. The variable domain in full, with the rest retrieved from reference TRBV7-8 and TRBJ1-4, is GAGVSQSPRYKVAKRGQDVALRCDPISGHVSLFWYQQALGQGPEFLTYFQNEAQLDKSGLPSDRFFAERPEGSVSTLKIQRTQQEDSAVYLCASSLARARVSEKLFFGSGTQLSVL.

This clonotype turned up a few times. The rearrangement links TRBV20-1 to TRBJ1-6; a weak D match, TRBD1 (5 bases). The V and J ends lost 3 bases and 10 bases respectively, with 19 bases between them. Germline V lookup: CDR1 DFQATT, CDR2 SNEGSKA (reference sequence). The CDR3 sequence is 15 residues long. CDR3 protein: CSARVAGGRGSPLHF. As DNA, the CDR3 is TGCAGTGCTAGGGTCGCGGGGGGAAGGGGATCACCCCTCCACTTT.

The chain is built from TRBV7-1 and TRBJ2-6, with a possible D match to TRBD1 (6 bases). TRBV7-1 is designated an ORF whose function remains uncertain. This CDR3 is 15 amino acids long. V lost 3 bases, J lost 4 bases, and 10 bases lay in between. CDR3 nucleotides: TGTGCCAGCAGCTCCCCAGGGGCCGGGGCCAACGTCCTGACTTTC. This sequence encodes CASSSPGAGANVLTF.

This clonotype has more than one count but fewer than ten. The chain employs TRBV19 and TRBJ2-7; 10 bases match TRBD2. This CDR3 has 15 residues. The V and J ends lost 1 base and 7 bases, in that order; junction bases with no gene match: 7. CDR1 is LNHDA, CDR2 SQIVND, per germline (reference sequence). The DNA for the CDR3 is TGTGCCAGTAGTATAGGGACTAGCGGAGCGGGGGAGCAGTACTTC. This translates into CASSIGTSGAGEQYF.

This clonotype was seen a few times. The gene calls are TRBV7-9 and TRBJ1-4; D is perhaps TRBD1 (6 bases). V lost 0 bases to trimming and J lost 5 bases, with 7 bases between them. This CDR3 comprises 14 residues. Germline V gene lookup returns CDR1 SEHNR and CDR2 FQNEAQ (reference sequence). The CDR3, as DNA: TGTGCCAGCAGCTTAGCCCAGGGGAATGAAAAACTGTTTTTT. Translated: CASSLAQGNEKLFF.

The rearrangement uses TRBV10-3 and TRBJ1-6; TRBD1 matches at 8 bases. V was pared by 2 bases and J by 9 bases, with 6 bases of the junction left unmatched. The CDR3 consists of 15 residues. Germline V gene sequence: CDR1 ENHRY, CDR2 SYGVKD. The CDR3: CAISEKVDRASPLHF. The CDR3 coding sequence is TGTGCCATCAGTGAGAAAGTGGACAGGGCTTCACCCCTCCACTTT.

This clonotype turned up a few times. The chain couples TRBV2 to TRBJ2-7; D unclear. The last part of the DNA fits TRBJ2-1 better; the J call may be wrong. CDR1 is SNHLY, CDR2 FYNNEI, per germline. The CDR3 runs to 13 residues. The CDR3 here is CASRETPGNEQFF. The DNA of the CDR3 is TGTGCCAGCAGGGAGACTCCCGGCAATGAGCAGTTCTTC.

Notes on this clonotype: The final CDR3 position lacks the conserved phenylalanine or tryptophan, pointing to a likely read error. V gene TRBV7-2 combines with J gene TRBJ1-1; weak D call: TRBD1 (5 bases). This CDR3 has 15 residues. In germline, CDR1 is SGHTA, CDR2 FQGNSA. V was pared by 2 bases and J by 7 bases, with 17 bases between. The CDR3 sequence: CASSLLGANPFEAFY. In DNA form, the CDR3 reads TGTGCCAGCAGCTTATTAGGGGCAAACCCGTTTGAAGCTTTCTAT.

This clonotype was detected a few times. The CDR3: CASTSGQGKGGFYEQYF. The CDR3 nucleotides are TGTGCCAGCACCTCCGGACAGGGAAAGGGAGGATTCTACGAGCAGTACTTC. This chain joins TRBV7-9 and TRBJ2-7; 8 bases align to TRBD1. The CDR3 loop spans 17 amino acids. Germline CDR1 is SEHNR and CDR2 is FQNEAQ (reference sequence). The J segment lost 3 bases and the V segment lost 7 bases, leaving 17 bases of the junction unmatched.